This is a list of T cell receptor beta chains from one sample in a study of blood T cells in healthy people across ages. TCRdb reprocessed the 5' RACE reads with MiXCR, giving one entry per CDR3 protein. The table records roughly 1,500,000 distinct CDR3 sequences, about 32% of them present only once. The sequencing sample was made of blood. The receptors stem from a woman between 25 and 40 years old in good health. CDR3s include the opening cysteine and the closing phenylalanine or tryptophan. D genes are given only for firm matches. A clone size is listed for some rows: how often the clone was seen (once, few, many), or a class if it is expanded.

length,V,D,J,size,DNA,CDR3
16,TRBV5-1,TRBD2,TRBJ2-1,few,TGCGCCAGCAGCCCCTGGGCTAGCGGGGGCTACAATGAGCAGTTCTTC,CASSPWASGGYNEQFF
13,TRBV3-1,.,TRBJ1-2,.,TGTGCCAGCAGCGAACACGGGGTCCATGGCTACACCTTC,CASSEHGVHGYTF
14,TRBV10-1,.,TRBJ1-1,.,TGCGCCAGCAGTGACTCAACGAGGGACACTGAAGCTTTCTTT,CASSDSTRDTEAFF
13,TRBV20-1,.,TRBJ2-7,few,TGCAGTGCTTCCCCCGGGCCCTCCTACGAGCAGTACTTC,CSASPGPSYEQYF
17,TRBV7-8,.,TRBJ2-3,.,TGTGCCAGCAGCTTAGCCTTGTTTCCTAGCGGCACAGATACGCAGTATTTT,CASSLALFPSGTDTQYF
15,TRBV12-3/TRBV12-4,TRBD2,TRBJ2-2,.,TGTGCCAGCGGTCTAGCGGGATCGCGTCACGGGGAGCTGTTTTTT,CASGLAGSRHGELFF
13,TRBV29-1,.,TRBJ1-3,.,TGCAGCGTTGCCCAGGGAGGTGGAAACACCATATATTTT,CSVAQGGGNTIYF
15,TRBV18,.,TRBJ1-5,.,TGTGCCAGCTCACCACCGGGGCCTAGCAATCAGCCCCAGCATTTT,CASSPPGPSNQPQHF
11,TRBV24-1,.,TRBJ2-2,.,TGTGCCACCGGCAGAGGCGGGGAGCTGTTTTTT,CATGRGGELFF
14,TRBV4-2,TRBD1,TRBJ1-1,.,TGTGCCAGCAGCGCCCAGGGGGAGGTCACTGAAGCTTTCTTT,CASSAQGEVTEAFF
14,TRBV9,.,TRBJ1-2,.,TGTGCCAGCAGCGTAGGAATCGAGAACTATGGCTACACCTTC,CASSVGIENYGYTF
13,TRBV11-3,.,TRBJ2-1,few,TGTGCCAGCAGCTTCCGGTGGGGCAATGAGCAGTTCTTC,CASSFRWGNEQFF
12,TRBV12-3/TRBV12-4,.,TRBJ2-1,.,TGTGCCAGCAGGGAGGGGATAAGTGAGCAGTTCTTC,CASREGISEQFF
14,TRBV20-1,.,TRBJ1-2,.,TGCAGTGCTAGAGATCCCCGGGCCTCCTATGGCTACACCTTC,CSARDPRASYGYTF
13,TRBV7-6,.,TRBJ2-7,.,TGTGCCAGCGGCTTGGGGACATTCTACGAGCAGTACTTC,CASGLGTFYEQYF
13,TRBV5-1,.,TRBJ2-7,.,TGCGCCAGCAGCTTGGAGTGGGGAAGCGAGCAGTACTTC,CASSLEWGSEQYF
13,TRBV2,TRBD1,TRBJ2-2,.,TGTGCCAGCTACAGGGGGGAGGCCGGGGAGCTGTTTTTT,CASYRGEAGELFF
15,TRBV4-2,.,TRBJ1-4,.,TGTGCCAGCAGCCAAGTATCAGGGTTTGGTGAAAAACTGTTTTTT,CASSQVSGFGEKLFF
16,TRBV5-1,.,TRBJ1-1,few,TGCGCCAGCAGTGAGGAGGGACCCCTCGACGTGTCTGAAGCTTTCTTT,CASSEEGPLDVSEAFF
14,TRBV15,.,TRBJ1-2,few,TGTGCCACCAGCAGAGATCTCGGCAGGGACGGCTACACCTTC,CATSRDLGRDGYTF
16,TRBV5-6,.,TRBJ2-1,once,TGTGCCAGCAGCTTGCAGGGTGGATATTCCCACAATGAGCAGTTCTTC,CASSLQGGYSHNEQFF
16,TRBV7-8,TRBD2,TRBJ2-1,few,TGTGCCAGCAGCTCGGGGACTAGCGGACTACTGGGTGAGCAGTTCTTC,CASSSGTSGLLGEQFF
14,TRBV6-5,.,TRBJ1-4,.,TGTGCCAGCAGGGGTGAGGGTCTTTATGAAAAACTGTTTTTT,CASRGEGLYEKLFF
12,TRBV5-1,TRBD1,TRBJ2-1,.,TGCGCCAGCAGCCCGACAGGGGGCGGGCAGTTCTTC,CASSPTGGGQFF
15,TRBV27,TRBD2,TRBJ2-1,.,TGTGCCAGCAGTTCCTCGGGACTACTATACAATGAGCAGTTCTTC,CASSSSGLLYNEQFF